These 23 T cell receptor beta chains were all obtained from the same sample, sequenced in a study of T cell changes during pregnancy in multiple sclerosis. Only in-frame clones appear in the TCRdb table, and some are missing; sequencing was by immunoSEQ multiplex PCR. The table has 35,000 to 40,000 clones, about 90% seen once; the top ten hold around 0.8%. Sequenced material: CD4+ T cells from peripheral blood mononuclear cells, taken in the third trimester of pregnancy. Source of these receptors: a female donor with multiple sclerosis, enrolled in a pregnancy study.

V usage is TRBV5-1 and J usage is TRBJ1-2; D possibly corresponds to TRBD1 (6 bases). CDR1 is SGHRS, CDR2 YFSETQ, per germline. V was clipped by 0 bases and J by 7 bases, with 10 bases between them. This CDR3 spans 13 amino acids. CDR3 sequence reads: CASSLEQGIGYTF. The CDR3 coding sequence is TGCGCCAGCAGCTTGGAACAGGGTATTGGCTACACCTTC.

This clone was observed a single time. The chain carries TRBV5-1 and TRBJ2-3, with no clear D. This CDR3 contains 13 residues. Germline values: CDR1 SGHRS, CDR2 YFSETQ. V lost 4 bases, J lost 0 bases, and 6 bases lay in between. The CDR3 region is CASSGTSTDTQYF. In DNA form, the CDR3 reads TGCGCCAGCAGCGGTACTAGCACAGATACGCAGTATTTT.

The chain links TRBV2 to TRBJ2-3; D perhaps matches TRBD1 (5 bases). The length of the CDR3 is 15 residues. Germline CDR1 SNHLY, CDR2 FYNNEI. The V and J ends lost 2 bases and 2 bases respectively, with 11 bases between them. CDR3 nucleotides: TGTGCCAGCAGTGAACGTGCAGGGTCCACAGATACGCAGTATTTT. This codes for CASSERAGSTDTQYF.

The rearrangement links TRBV7-6 to TRBJ1-2; 8 positions agree with TRBD1. This CDR3 region has 14 residues. Trimming cost V 5 bases and J 4 bases; bases outside gene matches: 6. Per the germline V gene, CDR1 is SGHVS and CDR2 is FNYEAQ. The CDR3 nucleotides read TGTGCCAGCAGCACCTGGACAGGGTCCTATGGCTACACCTTC. Protein sequence: CASSTWTGSYGYTF.

The chain recombines TRBV28 with TRBJ1-1; the D is unclear. This CDR3 region has 12 residues. Trimming cost V 7 bases and J 4 bases, with 10 bases left between them. CDR1 and CDR2 from the germline V gene are MDHEN and SYDVKM. Here the CDR3 reads CASKPPTTEAFF. The CDR3 DNA reads TGTGCCAGCAAGCCCCCTACCACTGAAGCTTTCTTT.

Only one count was recorded for this clone. The CDR3 region has the DNA TGTGCAAGTCGCTTCAGGACAGGGGTTTTCTACGAGCAGTACTTC. It codes for CASRFRTGVFYEQYF. The chain links TRBV12-2 to TRBJ2-7; TRBD1 is the table's D call, not checked against the DNA. TRBV12-2 is labeled a pseudogene. This CDR3 contains 15 residues.

This clone was detected once. V usage is TRBV5-1 and J usage is TRBJ2-7; 10 bases are a match to TRBD2. This CDR3 contains 18 residues. The J segment lost 6 bases and the V segment lost 4 bases, leaving 19 bases of the junction unmatched. CDR1 SGHRS and CDR2 YFSETQ come from the germline V gene. CDR3 bases: TGCGCCAGCAGCCACACCGGGACTAGCGCCGTAACGCTTCTCGAGCAGTACTTC. Encoded protein: CASSHTGTSAVTLLEQYF.

The chain recombines TRBV5-4 with TRBJ1-1; D may be TRBD1 (5 bases). Trimming stripped 2 bases from V and 10 bases from J, with 15 bases between. Germline assignment: CDR1 SGHNT and CDR2 YYREEE (reference sequence). This CDR3 spans 13 amino acids. In DNA form, the CDR3 reads TGTGCCAGCAGCTTAGGGGTCAGCGGGGGAGCTTTCTTT. It encodes CASSLGVSGGAFF.

The V gene is TRBV5-1, the J gene TRBJ1-3, with D possibly being TRBD1 (5 bases). V was pared by 1 base and J by 4 bases, with 12 bases between. The germline V gene has CDR1 SGHRS and CDR2 YFSETQ. The CDR3 spans 15 residues. The CDR3 here is CASSLQGSEGNTIYF. Written as DNA, the CDR3 is TGCGCCAGCAGCTTGCAGGGCAGCGAAGGAAACACCATATATTTT.

J is TRBJ2-3 and V is TRBV7-2; a weak D match, TRBD1 (5 bases). The CDR3 is 11 residues long. V shed 7 bases and J shed 6 bases, with 8 bases lying between them. CDR1 and CDR2 (germline): SGHTA, FQGNSA. CDR3 protein: CASNQGDTQYF. The DNA of the CDR3 is TGTGCCAGCAACCAGGGCGATACGCAGTATTTT. Looking up the rest from reference TRBV7-2 and TRBJ2-3 gives the full variable domain: GAGVSQSPSNKVTEKGKDVELRCDPISGHTALYWYRQSLGQGLEFLIYFQGNSAPDKSGLPSDRFSAERTGGSVSTLTIQRTQQEDSAVYLCASNQGDTQYFGPGTRLTVL.

The rearrangement uses TRBV7-2 and TRBJ2-1, with a tentative D call TRBD2 (7 bases). The germline V gene encodes CDR1 SGHTA and CDR2 FQGNSA. The CDR3 length is 18 residues. V lost 2 bases to trimming and J lost 0 bases, with 17 bases between them. The CDR3, as DNA: TGTGCCAGCAGCTTAATTTCGGGGGGCCCTAGCTCCTACAATGAGCAGTTCTTC. Protein product: CASSLISGGPSSYNEQFF.

The chain links TRBV2 to TRBJ1-4, with 7 bases lining up with TRBD1. This CDR3 has 15 amino acids. Germline CDR1 and CDR2: SNHLY and FYNNEI. V shed 8 bases and J 7 bases; nucleotides not matched to a gene: 13. The CDR3 region is CASCTGAAPGEKLFF. CDR3 coding DNA: TGTGCCAGCTGTACAGGGGCAGCGCCGGGTGAAAAACTGTTTTTT.

The DNA for the CDR3 is TGTGCCAGCAGTTGGGACAGGAATGAAAAACTGTTTTTT. Its translation: CASSWDRNEKLFF. The chain uses TRBV28 and TRBJ1-4, with 8 positions matching TRBD1. This CDR3 has 13 residues. Germline V gives CDR1 MDHEN, CDR2 SYDVKM. The V and J ends lost 4 bases and 5 bases, in that order; junction bases with no gene match: 0.

The J gene is TRBJ2-5, the V gene TRBV19, with D maybe TRBD2 (7 bases). This CDR3 is 16 amino acids long. Per germline, CDR1 LNHDA and CDR2 SQIVND (reference sequence). The V end lost 7 bases, the J end lost 1 base, and 19 bases lay between the germline ends. The CDR3 protein is CASTSNRGASQETQYF. In nucleotides, the CDR3 is TGTGCCAGTACCTCCAATCGGGGGGCTAGCCAAGAGACCCAGTACTTC.

V usage is TRBV9 and J usage is TRBJ2-3; D is possibly TRBD2 (6 bases). V gave up 3 bases and J gave up 2 bases, with 13 bases separating them. This CDR3 spans 15 amino acids. Germline CDR1 reads SGDLS; CDR2 reads YYNGEE. For the CDR3, the DNA is TGTGCCAGCAGCGGGGGGGTTAAATACACAGATACGCAGTATTTT. Its translation: CASSGGVKYTDTQYF.

The J gene is TRBJ2-1, the V gene TRBV28; 8 bases fit TRBD2. This CDR3 contains 16 residues. J was trimmed by 8 bases and V by 7 bases; bases with no gene match: 16. The V gene's germline CDR1 is MDHEN and CDR2 SYDVKM. For the CDR3, the DNA is TGTGCCAGCATGCCCTCAGGGTCCCCGGGAGGGGATGAGCAGTTCTTC. Amino acids: CASMPSGSPGGDEQFF.

The chain couples TRBV11-1 to TRBJ2-7, with 7 bases that match TRBD1. V shed 4 bases and J 3 bases; nucleotides not matched to a gene: 9. Per the germline V gene, CDR1 is SGHAT and CDR2 is FQDESV (reference sequence). The CDR3 consists of 15 residues. DNA for the CDR3: TGTGCCAGCAGCTCAGCTACGGGACAGTTCTACGAGCAGTACTTC. This codes for CASSSATGQFYEQYF.

The chain uses TRBV13 and TRBJ1-1; tentative D call: TRBD1 (6 bases). The CDR3 consists of 17 residues. Germline V lookup: CDR1 PRHDT, CDR2 FYEKMQ (reference sequence). V was trimmed by 2 bases and J by 3 bases, leaving 19 bases between them. CDR3 protein: CASSLLGGSPSDTEAFF. The CDR3 DNA follows: TGTGCCAGCAGCTTATTAGGGGGTTCCCCTTCGGACACTGAAGCTTTCTTT.

The chain couples TRBV7-2 to TRBJ2-3; 7 bases fit TRBD1. This CDR3 spans 15 amino acids. V lost 3 bases and J lost 4; bases outside the gene matches: 7. The germline V gene has CDR1 SGHTA and CDR2 FQGNSA. The CDR3 loop reads CASSFSTGIADTQYF. CDR3 coding DNA: TGTGCCAGCAGCTTTTCGACAGGGATCGCAGATACGCAGTATTTT.

The chain is built from TRBV7-9 and TRBJ1-2; D perhaps matches TRBD1 (6 bases). Germline CDR1 reads SEHNR; CDR2 reads FQNEAQ (reference sequence). Trimming left V 5 bases short and J 8 bases short, with 18 bases between. This CDR3 contains 14 residues. The CDR3, as DNA: TGTGCCAGCAGCCCGAGCGGGGGCAGTATGGGCTACACCTTC. Protein product: CASSPSGGSMGYTF. The full variable domain, in which reference TRBV7-9 and TRBJ1-2 provide the parts outside the CDR3, is DTGVSQNPRHKITKRGQNVTFRCDPISEHNRLYWYRQTLGQGPEFLTYFQNEAQLEKSRLLSDRFSAERPKGSFSTLEIQRTEQGDSAMYLCASSPSGGSMGYTFGSGTRLTVV.

The V call is TRBV7-2, the J call TRBJ2-7; TRBD2 might be the D (5 bases). CDR3 length: 14 amino acids. CDR1 and CDR2 from the germline V gene are SGHTA and FQGNSA. V was shortened by 3 bases and J by 4 bases, with 13 bases between the two germline ends. The CDR3: CASSFMRAGYEQYF. The CDR3 DNA is TGTGCCAGCAGCTTCATGAGGGCCGGTTACGAGCAGTACTTC.

This rearrangement joins TRBV11-2 to TRBJ2-1; 7 bases are a match to TRBD2. The CDR3 sequence is 16 residues long. Germline CDR1 reads SGHAT; CDR2 reads FQNNGV. J lost 3 bases, V lost 0 bases, and 5 bases had no gene match. CDR3 protein: CASSLDLGGGYNEQFF. The CDR3 bases are TGTGCCAGCAGCTTAGATCTCGGCGGGGGCTACAATGAGCAGTTCTTC.

This clone was detected only once. V and J are TRBV19 and TRBJ2-3, with 8 positions matching TRBD1. The junction had 4 bases not matched to a gene; V was cut back by 4 bases and J by 10 bases. The germline V gene has CDR1 LNHDA and CDR2 SQIVND (reference sequence). This CDR3 contains 12 residues. The chain's CDR3 is CASSTTGVAQYF. CDR3 bases: TGTGCCAGTAGTACGACAGGGGTCGCGCAGTATTTT.